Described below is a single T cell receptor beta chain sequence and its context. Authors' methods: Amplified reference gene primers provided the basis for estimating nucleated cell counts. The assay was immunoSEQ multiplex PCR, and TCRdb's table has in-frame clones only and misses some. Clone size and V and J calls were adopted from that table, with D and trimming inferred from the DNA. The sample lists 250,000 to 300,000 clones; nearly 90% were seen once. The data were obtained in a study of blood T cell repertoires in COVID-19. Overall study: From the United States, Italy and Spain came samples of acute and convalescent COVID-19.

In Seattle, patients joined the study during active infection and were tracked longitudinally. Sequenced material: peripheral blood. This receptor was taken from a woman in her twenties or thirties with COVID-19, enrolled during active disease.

The DNA of the CDR3 is TGTGCCAGCTCGGGGGGCGACAGGGTGGCTTTCTTT. Protein: CASSGGDRVAFF. The chain recombines TRBV18 with TRBJ1-1; 7 positions agree with TRBD1. The CDR3 contains 12 residues. Trimming at V came to 6 bases and at J to 11 bases, leaving 9 bases not matched to a gene. CDR1 is KGHSH, CDR2 LQKENI, per germline. Combining the CDR3 with reference TRBV18 and TRBJ1-1 gives the whole variable domain NAGVMQNPRHLVRRRGQEARLRCSPMKGHSHVYWYRQLPEEGLKFMVYLQKENIIDESGMPKERFSAEFPKEGPSILRIQQVVRGDSAAYFCASSGGDRVAFFGQGTRLTVV.